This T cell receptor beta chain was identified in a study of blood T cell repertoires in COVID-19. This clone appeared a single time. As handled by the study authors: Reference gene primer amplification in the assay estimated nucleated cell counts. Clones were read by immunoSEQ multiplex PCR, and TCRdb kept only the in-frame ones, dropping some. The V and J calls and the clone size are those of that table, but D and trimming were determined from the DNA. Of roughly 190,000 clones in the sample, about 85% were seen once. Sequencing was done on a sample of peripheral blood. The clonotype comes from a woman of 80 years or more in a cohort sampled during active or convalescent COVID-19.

The CDR3 nucleotides are TGTGCCTGGAGTACGGGGGGCCCTGAAGCTTTCTTT. It codes for CAWSTGGPEAFF. The rearrangement uses TRBV30 and TRBJ1-1; D may be TRBD1 (6 bases). The CDR3 is made up of 12 amino acids. Germline CDR1 and CDR2: GTSNPN and SVGIG (reference sequence). The V and J ends lost 2 bases and 6 bases respectively, with 10 bases between them.